Sequencing of this T cell receptor beta chain was carried out in a study of T cells in Graves' hyperthyroidism and ophthalmopathy. Amplified regions were TCR beta CDR3 sequences from RNA transcripts. The HTBI primer set served for first-round RT-PCR of the TCR CDR3. Using its own MiXCR run on the multiplex PCR reads, TCRdb lists one record per CDR3 protein. The data contain some 510,000 distinct CDR3 sequences, around 42% of them singletons. Note on this clonotype: Its antigen remains unknown.

General study points: The model identified upcoming ophthalmopathy a median roughly 6 months ahead of onset. Blood also contained most expanded thyroid clonotypes above 0.001.

This TCR came from a woman between 18 and 29 years old with Graves' hyperthyroidism. The sequencing sample was made of peripheral blood or thyroid tissue (not recorded which).

CDR3 residues: CASTDRESTDTQYF. In DNA, the CDR3 is TGTGCCAGCACCGACAGGGAGAGCACAGATACGCAGTATTTT. The genes are TRBV7-9 and TRBJ2-3; 7 positions match TRBD1. V lost 7 bases and J lost 0; bases outside the gene matches: 4. The CDR3 runs to 14 residues. Germline V lookup: CDR1 SEHNR, CDR2 FQNEAQ (reference sequence).